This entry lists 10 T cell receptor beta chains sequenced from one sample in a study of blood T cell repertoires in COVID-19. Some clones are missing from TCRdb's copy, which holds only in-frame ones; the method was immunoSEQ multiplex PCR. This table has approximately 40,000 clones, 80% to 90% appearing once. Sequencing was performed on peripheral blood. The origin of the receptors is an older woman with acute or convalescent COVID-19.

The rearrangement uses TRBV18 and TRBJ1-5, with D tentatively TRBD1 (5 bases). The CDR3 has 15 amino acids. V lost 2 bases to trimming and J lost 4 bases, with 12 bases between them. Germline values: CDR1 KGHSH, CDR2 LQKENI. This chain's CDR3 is CASSPYMGGNQPQHF. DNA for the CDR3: TGTGCCAGCTCACCATATATGGGGGGGAATCAGCCCCAGCATTTT. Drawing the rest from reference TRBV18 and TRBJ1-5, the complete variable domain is NAGVMQNPRHLVRRRGQEARLRCSPMKGHSHVYWYRQLPEEGLKFMVYLQKENIIDESGMPKERFSAEFPKEGPSILRIQQVVRGDSAAYFCASSPYMGGNQPQHFGDGTRLSIL.

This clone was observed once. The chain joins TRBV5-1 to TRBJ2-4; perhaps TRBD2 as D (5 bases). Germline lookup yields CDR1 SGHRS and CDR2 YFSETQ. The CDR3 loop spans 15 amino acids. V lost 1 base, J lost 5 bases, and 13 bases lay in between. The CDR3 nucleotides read TGCGCCAGCAGCTTGCTGGGAGTCGGCGAAAACATTCAGTACTTC. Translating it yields CASSLLGVGENIQYF.

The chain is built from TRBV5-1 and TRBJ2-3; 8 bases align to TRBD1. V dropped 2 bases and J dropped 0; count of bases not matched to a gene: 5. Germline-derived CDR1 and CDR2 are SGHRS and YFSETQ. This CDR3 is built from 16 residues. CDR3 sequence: CASSLPGGASTDTQYF. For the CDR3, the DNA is TGCGCCAGCAGCTTACCAGGGGGCGCCAGCACAGATACGCAGTATTTT.

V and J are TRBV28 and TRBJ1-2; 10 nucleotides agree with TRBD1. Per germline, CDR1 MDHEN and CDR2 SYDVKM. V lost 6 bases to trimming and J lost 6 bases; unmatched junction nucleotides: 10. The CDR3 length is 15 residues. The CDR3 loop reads CASSRPGQGLDGYTF. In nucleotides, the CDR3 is TGTGCCAGCAGCAGGCCGGGACAGGGGCTTGATGGCTACACCTTC.

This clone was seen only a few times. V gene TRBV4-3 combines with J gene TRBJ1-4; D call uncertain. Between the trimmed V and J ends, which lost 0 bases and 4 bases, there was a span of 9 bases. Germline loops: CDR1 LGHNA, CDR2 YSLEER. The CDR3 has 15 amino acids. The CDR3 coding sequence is TGCGCCAGCAGCCAAGAAAGGGAGATTAATGAAAAACTGTTTTTT. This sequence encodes CASSQEREINEKLFF.

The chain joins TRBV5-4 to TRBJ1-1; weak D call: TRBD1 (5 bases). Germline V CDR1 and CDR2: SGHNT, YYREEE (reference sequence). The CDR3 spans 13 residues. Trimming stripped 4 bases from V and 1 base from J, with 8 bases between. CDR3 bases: TGTGCCAGCAGCAACCAGGGGAACACTGAAGCTTTCTTT. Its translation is CASSNQGNTEAFF.

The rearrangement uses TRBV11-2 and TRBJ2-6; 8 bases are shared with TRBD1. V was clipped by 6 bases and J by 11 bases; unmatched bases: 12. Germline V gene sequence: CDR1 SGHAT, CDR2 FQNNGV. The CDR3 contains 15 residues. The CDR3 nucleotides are TGTGCCAGCAGTCGACAGTGGACAGGGATAGACGTCCTGACTTTC. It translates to CASSRQWTGIDVLTF.

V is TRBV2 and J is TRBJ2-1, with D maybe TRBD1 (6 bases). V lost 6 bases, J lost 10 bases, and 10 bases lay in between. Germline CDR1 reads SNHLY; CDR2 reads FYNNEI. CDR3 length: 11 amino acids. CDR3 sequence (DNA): TGTGCCAGCAGAGGGGGAACCGAGCAGTTCTTC. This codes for CASRGGTEQFF.

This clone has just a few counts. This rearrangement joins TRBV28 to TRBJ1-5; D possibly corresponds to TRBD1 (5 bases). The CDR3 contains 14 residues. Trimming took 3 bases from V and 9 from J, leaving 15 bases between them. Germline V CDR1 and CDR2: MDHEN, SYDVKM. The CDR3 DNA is TGTGCCAGCAGTTTCGGAGGGGTTGGAGGGCCCCAGCATTTT. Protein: CASSFGGVGGPQHF. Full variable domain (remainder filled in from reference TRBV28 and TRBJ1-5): DVKVTQSSRYLVKRTGEKVFLECVQDMDHENMFWYRQDPGLGLRLIYFSYDVKMKEKGDIPEGYSVSREKKERFSLILESASTNQTSMYLCASSFGGVGGPQHFGDGTRLSIL.

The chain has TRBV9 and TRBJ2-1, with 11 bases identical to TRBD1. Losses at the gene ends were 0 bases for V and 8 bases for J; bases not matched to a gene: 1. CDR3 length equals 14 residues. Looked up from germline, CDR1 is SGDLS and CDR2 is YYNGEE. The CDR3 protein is CASSVGTGGYEQFF. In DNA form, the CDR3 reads TGTGCCAGCAGCGTAGGGACAGGGGGCTATGAGCAGTTCTTC.